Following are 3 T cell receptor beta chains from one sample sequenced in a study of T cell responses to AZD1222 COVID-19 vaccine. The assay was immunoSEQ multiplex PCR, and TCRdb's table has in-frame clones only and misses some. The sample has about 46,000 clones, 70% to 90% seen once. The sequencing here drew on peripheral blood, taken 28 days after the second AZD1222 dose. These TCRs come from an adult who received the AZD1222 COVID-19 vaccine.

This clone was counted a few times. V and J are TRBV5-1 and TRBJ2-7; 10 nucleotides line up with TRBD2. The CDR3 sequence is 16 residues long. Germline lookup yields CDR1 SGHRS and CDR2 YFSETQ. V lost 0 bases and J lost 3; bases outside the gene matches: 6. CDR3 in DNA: TGCGCCAGCAGCTTGGACGGGACTAGCGTGATCTACGAGCAGTACTTC. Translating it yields CASSLDGTSVIYEQYF.

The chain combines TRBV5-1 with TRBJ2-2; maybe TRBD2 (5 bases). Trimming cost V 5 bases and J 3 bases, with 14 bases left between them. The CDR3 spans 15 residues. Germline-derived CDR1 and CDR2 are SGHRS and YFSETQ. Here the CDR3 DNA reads TGCGCCAGCAGTGCCCAGCGGCTAGACACCGGGGAGCTGTTTTTT. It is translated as CASSAQRLDTGELFF.

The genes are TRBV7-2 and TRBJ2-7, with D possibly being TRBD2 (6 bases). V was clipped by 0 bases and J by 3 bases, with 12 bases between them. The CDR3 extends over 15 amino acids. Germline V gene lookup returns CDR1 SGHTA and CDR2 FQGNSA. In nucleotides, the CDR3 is TGTGCCAGCAGCTTAGCAGGCGGGACTTTCTACGAGCAGTACTTC. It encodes CASSLAGGTFYEQYF. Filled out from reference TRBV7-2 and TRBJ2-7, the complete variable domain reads GAGVSQSPSNKVTEKGKDVELRCDPISGHTALYWYRQSLGQGLEFLIYFQGNSAPDKSGLPSDRFSAERTGGSVSTLTIQRTQQEDSAVYLCASSLAGGTFYEQYFGPGTRLTVT.